Listed here are 17 T cell receptor beta chains from one sample, sequenced in a study of T cells in Graves' hyperthyroidism and ophthalmopathy. The investigators amplified TCR beta CDR3 regions from RNA transcripts. TCR CDR3 regions were first amplified by RT-PCR with HTBI primers. TCRdb ran MiXCR on the multiplex PCR reads and lists one entry per CDR3 protein. The sample records around 60,000 distinct CDR3 sequences, about 50% being singletons. Sequencing was done on a sample of blood. The receptors shown here come from a woman in her twenties or thirties with Graves' ophthalmopathy.

Details on this clonotype: The junction differs from germline at one of its ends, possibly a read error. The V and J genes are TRBV20-1 and TRBJ2-1; D ambiguous. CDR3 length: 13 residues. Per germline, CDR1 DFQATT and CDR2 SNEGSKA (reference sequence). Here the CDR3 DNA reads TGCAGTGCCACGGATGAGCGCAATAATGAGCACTTCTTC. Translation gives CSATDERNNEHFF.

In this sample, this clonotype turned up many times. The chain combines TRBV5-5 with TRBJ2-1; TRBD1 aligns across 11 bases. Germline V gene lookup returns CDR1 SGHKS and CDR2 YYEKEE (reference sequence). V lost 4 bases and J lost 7; bases outside the gene matches: 7. The CDR3 loop spans 15 amino acids. The CDR3 nucleotides are TGTGCCAGCAGCGCCGGACAGGGGGCAGGGAATGAGCAGTTCTTC. Its protein is CASSAGQGAGNEQFF.

The V gene is TRBV2, the J gene TRBJ1-3; 7 nucleotides line up with TRBD1. This CDR3 has 15 amino acids. From germline, CDR1 is SNHLY and CDR2 FYNNEI. V was clipped by 8 bases and J by 0 bases; unmatched bases: 7. In nucleotides, the CDR3 is TGTGCCAGCGCGGGACAGACTAACTCTGGAAACACCATATATTTT. It encodes CASAGQTNSGNTIYF.

This clonotype showed up just once. Given the absence of the conserved phenylalanine or tryptophan at the CDR3 end, a read error is likely. In DNA, the CDR3 is TGTGCCAGCAGCTTAGACCGGATCGGACTAGCGGGACAAGAGACCCAGTACCGC. Its translation: CASSLDRIGLAGQETQYR. V is TRBV11-2 and J is TRBJ2-5; 12 positions match TRBD2. J lost 2 bases, V lost 0 bases, and 7 bases had no gene match. The CDR3 totals 18 residues. Germline V gene data show CDR1 as SGHAT and CDR2 as FQNNGV.

This clonotype was seen repeatedly, ten times or more. For the CDR3, the DNA is TGTGCCAGCCTGGGCGGGGACTACTACGAGCAGTACTTC. Translated: CASLGGDYYEQYF. This chain joins TRBV28 and TRBJ2-7; 7 nucleotides match TRBD2. The CDR3 runs 13 residues. The germline gives CDR1 MDHEN, CDR2 SYDVKM. After removal of 8 bases from V and 3 bases from J, the junction contained 7 bases not matched to a gene.

The table lists this clonotype with a count of one. The missing conserved phenylalanine or tryptophan at the end of this CDR3 makes a read error likely. It is unclear where the CDR3 begins or ends on the DNA, so no DNA is shown, and the CDR3 is as TCRdb lists it. The chain couples TRBV12-3 or TRBV12-4 to TRBJ2-1; no check of the table's D call, TRBD1, against the DNA was made. Inclusive of both ends, the CDR3 amounts to 9 amino acids. CDR3: CASSPTGSI.

The table lists this clonotype with many counts. The gene calls are TRBV5-4 and TRBJ2-7; 9 bases align to TRBD1. Germline V gene lookup returns CDR1 SGHNT and CDR2 YYREEE (reference sequence). CDR3 length: 15 amino acids. J gave up 3 bases and V 4 bases, and 8 bases lay outside the gene matches. In DNA form, the CDR3 reads TGTGCCAGCAGCGTTCCGGGACAGGGAGTCTACGAGCAGTACTTC. Translated, it gives CASSVPGQGVYEQYF. Full variable domain (outside the CDR3, taken from reference TRBV5-4 and TRBJ2-7): ETGVTQSPTHLIKTRGQQVTLRCSSQSGHNTVSWYQQALGQGPQFIFQYYREEENGRGNFPPRFSGLQFPNYSSELNVNALELDDSALYLCASSVPGQGVYEQYFGPGTRLTVT.

On this clonotype itself: The conserved phenylalanine or tryptophan normally closing the CDR3 is absent here, so this likely arose from a read error. This sequence joins TRBV27 and TRBJ2-6; D could derive from TRBD1 or TRBD2 (5 bases each). This CDR3 is 17 amino acids long. The germline CDR1 and CDR2 sequences are MNHEY and SMNVEV (reference sequence). V lost 6 bases and J 0 bases, leaving 15 bases between the germline ends. CDR3 DNA sequence: TGTGCCAGCAGAGAAGGGACGTCCTTCTCTGGGGCCAACGTCCTGACTGAC. Translating gives CASREGTSFSGANVLTD.

Comments on this clonotype: It is likely a read error, because the conserved phenylalanine at the end of the CDR3 is missing. J is TRBJ1-1 and V is TRBV28; D may be TRBD1 (6 bases). The CDR3 has 14 residues. Germline loops: CDR1 MDHEN, CDR2 SYDVKM. Trimming cost V 3 bases and J 1 base, with 9 bases left between them. CDR3 residues: CASSLGRGNTEAFL. CDR3 DNA: TGTGCCAGCAGTTTGGGCAGGGGGAACACTGAAGCTTTCCTT.

Worth noting for this clonotype: This may be a read error, as it is one base from a much larger clone. J is TRBJ1-4 and V is TRBV5-5, with TRBD1 matching over 7 bases. This CDR3 is 14 amino acids long. Per the germline V gene, CDR1 is SGHKS and CDR2 is YYEKEE (reference sequence). CDR3 in DNA: TGCGCCAGCAACACCGGACAGGAGGATGAAAAACTGTTTTTT. Its translation is CASNTGQEDEKLFF. The variable domain in full, completed from reference TRBV5-5 and TRBJ1-4, reads DAGVTQSPTHLIKTRGQQVTLRCSPISGHKSVSWYQQVLGQGPQFIFQYYEKEERGRGNFPDRFSARQFPNYSSELNVNALLLGDSALYLCASNTGQEDEKLFFGSGTQLSVL.

Remarks on this clonotype: With a much larger clone just one base away, this may be a read error. The J gene is TRBJ2-1, the V gene TRBV7-9; 8 bases fit TRBD2. Germline lookup yields CDR1 SEHNR and CDR2 FQNEAQ (reference sequence). The CDR3 runs 14 residues. CDR3 loop: CASSLAGVGNEQFF. The CDR3 DNA sequence: TGTGCCAGCAGCCTAGCGGGTGTGGGCAATGAGCAGTTCTTC. The variable domain in full, with the rest retrieved from reference TRBV7-9 and TRBJ2-1, is DTGVSQNPRHKITKRGQNVTFRCDPISEHNRLYWYRQTLGQGPEFLTYFQNEAQLEKSRLLSDRFSAERPKGSFSTLEIQRTEQGDSAMYLCASSLAGVGNEQFFGPGTRLTVL.

Only a few counts were recorded for this clonotype. This may be a read error: a much more frequent sequence differs by one nucleotide. This chain connects TRBV28 to TRBJ1-2, with 11 bases matching TRBD1. V dropped 4 bases and J dropped 8; count of bases not matched to a gene: 6. CDR3 length: 14 amino acids. Germline CDR1 reads MDHEN; CDR2 reads SYDVKM. The CDR3 protein is CASSWTGGTEGYTF. The CDR3 nucleotides are TGTGCCAGCAGTTGGACAGGGGGCACGGAGGGCTACACCTTC.

This clonotype was observed at least ten times. The genes are TRBV5-1 and TRBJ1-2; D is unclear. From germline, CDR1 is SGHRS and CDR2 YFSETQ. The CDR3 has 12 amino acids. Deletions cut 0 bases from V and 6 bases from J, with 6 bases between. CDR3: CASSLDANGYTF. CDR3 nucleotide sequence: TGCGCCAGCAGCTTGGACGCCAATGGCTACACCTTC.

In the case of this clonotype: A read error may account for a junction end that differs from germline. The rearrangement joins TRBV2 to TRBJ2-2; perhaps TRBD2 as D (5 bases). CDR1 and CDR2 from the germline V gene are SNHLY and FYNNEI. The CDR3 covers 13 residues. CDR3 nucleotide sequence: TGTGCAAGCACTGATCGGAACACCGGGGAGCTGCTTTTT. Translating gives CASTDRNTGELLF. Combining the CDR3 with reference TRBV2 and TRBJ2-2 gives the whole variable domain EPEVTQTPSHQVTQMGQEVILRCVPISNHLYFYWYRQILGQKVEFLVSFYNNEISEKSEIFDDQFSVERPDGSNFTLKIRSTKLEDSAMYFCASTDRNTGELLFGEGSRLTVL.

In its sample, this clonotype was seen many times. The J gene is TRBJ2-7, the V gene TRBV15; 8 bases map to TRBD2. There are 16 residues in the CDR3. The V segment lost 0 bases and the J segment 5 bases; nucleotides outside the gene matches: 9. Germline loops: CDR1 LNHNV, CDR2 YYDKDF (reference sequence). The CDR3 region has the DNA TGTGCCACCAGCAGAGATCCGTCCCCAGCGGGAGACGAGCAGTACTTC. It codes for CATSRDPSPAGDEQYF.

With respect to this clonotype: The DNA is omitted, as the CDR3 cannot be located on it reliably, and the CDR3 follows TCRdb's listing. The J gene is TRBJ1-5, the V gene TRBV5-1. The CDR3 has 23 amino acids, counting both end residues. CDR1 is SGHRS and CDR2 is YFSETQ in the germline V gene. CDR3 amino acids: CASSAGTSPYEQYFGPGNQPQHF.

This clonotype was seen many times. The genes are TRBV3-1 and TRBJ2-1, with TRBD2 as a possible D gene (6 bases). V was shortened by 1 base and J by 13 bases, with 14 bases between the two germline ends. CDR1 is LGHDT and CDR2 is YNNKEL in the germline V gene (reference sequence). The CDR3 has 13 amino acids. Written as DNA, the CDR3 is TGTGCCAGCAGCCAAGGAGGGATTAGCGGCCAGTTCTTC. This codes for CASSQGGISGQFF.